The 29 T cell receptor beta chains presented below share a single source sample, sequenced in a study of cytomegalovirus exposure and HLA in healthy donors. 13 Jbeta primers and 60 Vbeta primers were used for the PCR. Some clones are missing from TCRdb's copy, which holds only in-frame ones; the method was immunoSEQ multiplex PCR. Counted here are 200,000 to 250,000 clones, roughly 80% occurring once; the ten biggest clones make up 1.4%. Sequenced: PBMCs. The receptors here all came from a girl between 10 and 17 years old in good health and CMV-seronegative.

This clone was counted only a few times. This CDR3 is CASSPSQVGTDTQYF. Here the CDR3 DNA reads TGCGCCAGCAGTCCAAGTCAGGTTGGCACAGATACGCAGTATTTT. The rearrangement uses TRBV4-3 and TRBJ2-3; D is ambiguous. Trimming took off 6 bases at V and 1 base at J, with 14 bases between the two ends. The CDR3 spans 15 residues. Germline CDR1 is LGHNA and CDR2 is YSLEER.

The J gene is TRBJ2-7, the V gene TRBV6-6; 10 bases line up with TRBD2. Trimming cost V 4 bases and J 5 bases; bases outside gene matches: 11. This CDR3 spans 16 amino acids. The V gene's germline CDR1 is MNHNY and CDR2 SVGAGI (reference sequence). The CDR3 nucleotides are TGTGCCAGCAGTTTGCGGGGGGCTAGCGGGAGCAACGAGCAGTACTTC. It encodes CASSLRGASGSNEQYF.

The V and J genes are TRBV2 and TRBJ2-1, with 10 bases matching TRBD1. Trimming at V came to 4 bases and at J to 8 bases, leaving 17 bases not matched to a gene. CDR3 size: 18 residues. Germline V gives CDR1 SNHLY, CDR2 FYNNEI. CDR3 in amino acids: CASSVNPRDRGLGDEQFF. The CDR3 bases are TGTGCCAGCAGTGTCAATCCCCGGGACAGGGGCCTGGGGGATGAGCAGTTCTTC.

The rearrangement uses TRBV19 and TRBJ1-2; D perhaps matches TRBD1 (5 bases). The CDR3 totals 14 residues. Germline V gene lookup returns CDR1 LNHDA and CDR2 SQIVND (reference sequence). Trimming took 5 bases from V and 6 from J, leaving 16 bases between them. The CDR3 bases are TGTGCCAGTAGTCCAACGGGGGGACCCGATGGCTACACCTTC. Translating gives CASSPTGGPDGYTF.

This rearrangement joins TRBV30 to TRBJ1-6; D is unresolved. Trimming took 5 bases from V and 10 from J, leaving 12 bases between them. CDR3 length equals 12 residues. CDR1 is GTSNPN and CDR2 is SVGIG in the germline V gene (reference sequence). The CDR3 DNA sequence: TGTGCCTGGTCCACCACACAATCACCCCTCCACTTT. It translates to CAWSTTQSPLHF. Using reference TRBV30 and TRBJ1-6 for the parts outside the CDR3, the full variable domain is SQTIHQWPATLVQPVGSPLSLECTVEGTSNPNLYWYRQAAGRGLQLLFYSVGIGQISSEVPQNLSASRPQDRQFILSSKKLLLSDSGFYLCAWSTTQSPLHFGNGTRLTVT.

The V and J genes are TRBV5-1 and TRBJ2-7; 8 nucleotides align to TRBD2. V lost 2 bases to trimming and J lost 6 bases; unmatched junction nucleotides: 13. Germline CDR1 is SGHRS and CDR2 is YFSETQ. This CDR3 is 16 amino acids long. The CDR3 is CASSLMSGGLVGEQYF. The CDR3 coding sequence is TGCGCCAGCAGCTTAATGTCGGGAGGGCTCGTTGGCGAGCAGTACTTC.

The chain recombines TRBV30 with TRBJ1-2, with 8 bases that match TRBD1. This CDR3 is built from 15 residues. Germline CDR1 reads GTSNPN; CDR2 reads SVGIG (reference sequence). The junction had 9 bases not matched to a gene; V was cut back by 3 bases and J by 3 bases. The CDR3 spells CAWRGQAKGDYGYTF. CDR3 DNA sequence: TGTGCCTGGAGGGGACAGGCAAAGGGGGACTATGGCTACACCTTC.

This rearrangement joins TRBV5-6 to TRBJ1-5, with 7 bases fitting TRBD1. This CDR3 comprises 15 residues. CDR1 SGHDT and CDR2 YYEEEE come from the germline V gene. The J segment lost 3 bases and the V segment lost 4 bases, leaving 7 bases of the junction unmatched. The CDR3 DNA follows: TGTGCCAGCAGCCTGACAGGGCAACTCAATCAGCCCCAGCATTTT. The encoded protein is CASSLTGQLNQPQHF.

This CDR3 is CASSFRGNYEQYF. In nucleotides, the CDR3 is TGTGCCAGCAGCTTCCGGGGTAACTACGAGCAGTACTTC. The rearrangement joins TRBV5-4 to TRBJ2-7, with a weak D call TRBD2 (5 bases). Germline V gene data show CDR1 as SGHNT and CDR2 as YYREEE (reference sequence). V gave up 2 bases and J gave up 3 bases, with 9 bases separating them. CDR3 size: 13 residues. Based on the CDR3 plus reference TRBV5-4 and TRBJ2-7, the full variable domain is ETGVTQSPTHLIKTRGQQVTLRCSSQSGHNTVSWYQQALGQGPQFIFQYYREEENGRGNFPPRFSGLQFPNYSSELNVNALELDDSALYLCASSFRGNYEQYFGPGTRLTVT.

This clone was found a few times. The chain uses TRBV5-6 and TRBJ2-6; tentatively, D is TRBD1 (5 bases). The CDR3 is 16 amino acids. Germline assignment: CDR1 SGHDT and CDR2 YYEEEE. The ends were cut back, 1 base at V and 0 bases at J, with 8 bases in the middle. CDR3 residues: CASSLRTSSGANVLTF. DNA of the CDR3: TGTGCCAGCAGCTTGAGGACAAGCTCTGGGGCCAACGTCCTGACTTTC.

This chain connects TRBV11-2 to TRBJ1-5, with D unclear. The V and J ends lost 1 base and 4 bases respectively, with 8 bases between them. The CDR3 sequence is 14 residues long. Germline values: CDR1 SGHAT, CDR2 FQNNGV. CDR3 DNA sequence: TGTGCCAGCAGCTTAGGACACCCTAATCAGCCCCAGCATTTT. This codes for CASSLGHPNQPQHF.

The chain employs TRBV5-6 and TRBJ1-5; D perhaps matches TRBD1 (5 bases). Germline values: CDR1 SGHDT, CDR2 YYEEEE. Trimming removed 4 bases at V and 0 bases at J, with 11 bases between. The CDR3 runs to 15 residues. DNA of the CDR3: TGTGCCAGCAGCCGGAGGGGTTATAGCAATCAGCCCCAGCATTTT. Protein sequence: CASSRRGYSNQPQHF.

The chain combines TRBV7-3 with TRBJ2-7; TRBD1 agrees at 12 bases. The CDR3 is made up of 17 amino acids. Per germline, CDR1 SGHTA and CDR2 FQGTGA. V lost 6 bases, J lost 5 bases, and 14 bases stayed unmatched. CDR3 sequence (DNA): TGTGCCAGCAGTCCATGGTACCGGGACAGGGGGCGAGACGAGCAGTACTTC. Its protein is CASSPWYRDRGRDEQYF.

This clone appeared a few times. The chain combines TRBV10-2 with TRBJ2-5, with no clear D. CDR3 length equals 11 residues. Trimming shortened V by 5 bases and J by 11 bases, and 12 bases separated the two germline ends. Germline V gene lookup returns CDR1 WSHSY and CDR2 SAAADI. The CDR3 is CASSLGLEQYF. CDR3 DNA: TGCGCCAGCAGTCTTGGCTTGGAGCAGTACTTC.

CDR3: CASSIDTRGGEDTQYF. The DNA of the CDR3 is TGTGCCAGTAGTATAGATACGCGGGGGGGGGAGGATACGCAGTATTTT. This chain joins TRBV19 and TRBJ2-3; TRBD2 matches at 9 bases. CDR1 is LNHDA, CDR2 SQIVND, per germline (reference sequence). The V gene end was trimmed by 0 bases and the J gene end by 6 bases; junction bases not matched to a gene: 7. The CDR3 extends over 16 amino acids.

The chain recombines TRBV28 with TRBJ2-3, with D possibly being TRBD1 (6 bases). In germline, CDR1 is MDHEN, CDR2 SYDVKM. There are 17 residues in the CDR3. V was clipped by 5 bases and J by 0 bases, with 18 bases between them. CDR3 coding DNA: TGTGCCAGCAGTCCTTACACCCCCAGGGGCAGCACAGATACGCAGTATTTT. Its translation is CASSPYTPRGSTDTQYF.

The chain uses TRBV6-1 and TRBJ2-6; D is ambiguous. Germline lookup yields CDR1 MNHNS and CDR2 SASEGT. The CDR3 contains 15 residues. Trimming left V 7 bases short and J 0 bases short, with 10 bases between. DNA for the CDR3: TGTGCCAGCATCTACAGCCACTCTGGGGCCAACGTCCTGACTTTC. Encoded protein: CASIYSHSGANVLTF.

The chain combines TRBV5-5 with TRBJ2-7, with unresolved D. There are 11 residues in the CDR3. V dropped 4 bases and J dropped 4 bases, with 6 bases sitting between them. Germline V lookup: CDR1 SGHKS, CDR2 YYEKEE (reference sequence). This chain's CDR3 is CASSKYYEQYF. The DNA of the CDR3 is TGTGCCAGCAGCAAATATTACGAGCAGTACTTC.

This chain connects TRBV19 to TRBJ2-1, with D perhaps matching TRBD2 (5 bases). Germline-derived CDR1 and CDR2 are LNHDA and SQIVND (reference sequence). V lost 3 bases and J 9 bases, leaving 12 bases between the germline ends. CDR3 size: 13 residues. The CDR3 loop is CASSIETTREQFF. CDR3 sequence (DNA): TGTGCCAGTAGTATCGAGACTACGCGTGAGCAGTTCTTC.

This clone was observed once. This sequence joins TRBV30 and TRBJ2-7; 9 nucleotides align to TRBD1. There are 14 residues in the CDR3. CDR1 GTSNPN and CDR2 SVGIG come from the germline V gene (reference sequence). V was clipped by 1 base and J by 2 bases; unmatched bases: 3. CDR3 nucleotide sequence: TGTGCCTGGAGTGCGGGGACAGGGCCCTACGAGCAGTACTTC. This sequence encodes CAWSAGTGPYEQYF.

V gene TRBV29-1 combines with J gene TRBJ1-2; TRBD1 matches at 8 bases. Trimming cost V 7 bases and J 1 base; bases outside gene matches: 8. Germline V gene lookup returns CDR1 SQVTM and CDR2 ANQGSEA. The CDR3 extends over 14 amino acids. The CDR3 spells CSALDRAFNYGYTF. The CDR3, as DNA: TGCAGCGCCCTGGACAGGGCCTTTAACTATGGCTACACCTTC. Combining the CDR3 with reference TRBV29-1 and TRBJ1-2 gives the whole variable domain SAVISQKPSRDICQRGTSLTIQCQVDSQVTMMFWYRQQPGQSLTLIATANQGSEATYESGFVIDKFPISRPNLTFSTLTVSNMSPEDSSIYLCSALDRAFNYGYTFGSGTRLTVV.

The V and J genes are TRBV11-2 and TRBJ2-5, with 7 nucleotides matching TRBD1. Germline trimming cut 3 bases from V and 4 bases from J; bases unmatched to any gene: 11. Germline CDR1 and CDR2: SGHAT and FQNNGV. CDR3 length equals 16 residues. For the CDR3, the DNA is TGTGCCAGCAGCTTGACGCCGCGACAGGGTTCAGAGACCCAGTACTTC. Translated: CASSLTPRQGSETQYF. Full variable domain (missing parts from reference TRBV11-2 and TRBJ2-5): EAGVAQSPRYKIIEKRQSVAFWCNPISGHATLYWYQQILGQGPKLLIQFQNNGVVDDSQLPKDRFSAERLKGVDSTLKIQPAKLEDSAVYLCASSLTPRQGSETQYFGPGTRLLVL.

The rearrangement joins TRBV6-5 to TRBJ2-6, with 7 bases lining up with TRBD1. With 2 bases clipped from V and 2 bases from J, the junction kept 0 bases outside the gene matches. Germline lookup yields CDR1 MNHEY and CDR2 SVGAGI. CDR3 length: 15 residues. The CDR3 loop reads CASSYDRAGANVLTF. Written as DNA, the CDR3 is TGTGCCAGCAGTTACGACAGGGCTGGGGCCAACGTCCTGACTTTC.

The chain is built from TRBV7-3 and TRBJ2-1, with 14 bases matching TRBD2. CDR1 and CDR2 (germline): SGHTA, FQGTGA. V shed 5 bases, J shed 8 bases, and the junction held 5 bases outside the gene matches. The CDR3 has 15 amino acids. CDR3 in DNA: TGTGCCAGCAGCCTCCTGGGACTAGCGGGAGATGAGCAGTTCTTC. The encoded protein is CASSLLGLAGDEQFF.

This chain connects TRBV11-2 to TRBJ2-1; 7 bases match TRBD1. Trimming removed 4 bases from V and 2 bases from J; junction bases left unmatched: 5. Germline CDR1 is SGHAT and CDR2 is FQNNGV. The CDR3 is 15 residues long. The CDR3 region has the DNA TGTGCCAGCAGCTCCCTGCAGGGGGCCTACAATGAGCAGTTCTTC. Protein: CASSSLQGAYNEQFF.

V usage is TRBV2 and J usage is TRBJ1-1; 8 nucleotides align to TRBD1. The CDR3 totals 14 residues. The germline V gene has CDR1 SNHLY and CDR2 FYNNEI. V was pared by 6 bases and J by 2 bases, with 5 bases of the junction left unmatched. The CDR3 sequence is CASRRGQGNTEAFF. CDR3 nucleotide sequence: TGTGCCAGCAGGAGAGGACAGGGAAACACTGAAGCTTTCTTT.

This chain links TRBV28 with TRBJ2-7; 9 nucleotides align to TRBD1. Germline V gives CDR1 MDHEN, CDR2 SYDVKM. J lost 0 bases, V lost 6 bases, and 24 bases had no gene match. CDR3 length: 21 residues. CDR3 in DNA: TGTGCCAGCAGACAAAGCACTTACTCGGGACAGGGCCGTTCAAGCTCCTACGAGCAGTACTTC. Its translation: CASRQSTYSGQGRSSSYEQYF.

With respect to this clone: Germline and junction disagree at one end, which may indicate a read error. The rearrangement uses TRBV7-9 and TRBJ1-1; the D gene is possibly TRBD1 (6 bases). Germline V gives CDR1 SEHNR, CDR2 FQNEAQ (reference sequence). The CDR3 is made up of 15 amino acids. CDR3 amino acids: CSSSFPQGMNTEAFF. The CDR3 nucleotides are TGTTCCAGCAGCTTCCCGCAGGGGATGAACACTGAAGCTTTCTTT.

The chain's CDR3 is CASSQAAGAYTEAFF. CDR3 DNA sequence: TGCGCCAGCAGCCAAGCCGCGGGGGCGTACACTGAAGCTTTCTTT. This chain links TRBV5-1 with TRBJ1-1; TRBD1 might be the D (6 bases). The CDR3 has 15 residues. From germline, CDR1 is SGHRS and CDR2 YFSETQ. V dropped 4 bases and J dropped 3 bases, with 16 bases sitting between them.